The 9 T cell receptor beta chains listed next were all sequenced from one sample in a study of cytomegalovirus exposure and HLA in healthy donors. In the PCR, 60 Vbeta and 13 Jbeta primers were used. The method was immunoSEQ multiplex PCR; TCRdb's version includes in-frame clones alone and lacks a portion of them. The sample has approximately 170,000 clones, around 75% seen once; the top ten hold 4.7%. Sequencing input: PBMCs. The receptors come from a man in his late teens or twenties in good health and CMV-seropositive.

The chain recombines TRBV7-2 with TRBJ2-2; TRBD2 matches 9 bases. V lost 7 bases to trimming and J lost 4 bases; unmatched junction nucleotides: 10. This CDR3 region has 16 residues. CDR1 is SGHTA and CDR2 is FQGNSA in the germline V gene. The CDR3 loop is CASNLSGGDPTGELFF. The CDR3 DNA is TGTGCCAGCAACCTTAGCGGGGGAGACCCCACCGGGGAGCTGTTTTTT.

The chain carries TRBV5-4 and TRBJ2-7, with TRBD2 matching 7 bases. The CDR3 runs 15 residues. Germline loops: CDR1 SGHNT, CDR2 YYREEE (reference sequence). The CDR3 region has the DNA TGTGCCAGCAGCCCGGGGGTAGCGGGCTCCCACGAGCAGTACGTC. This translates into CASSPGVAGSHEQYV.

This chain joins TRBV5-4 and TRBJ2-3; 11 positions match TRBD2. The V gene's germline CDR1 is SGHNT and CDR2 YYREEE (reference sequence). This CDR3 has 17 residues. V gave up 0 bases and J gave up 3 bases; unmatched junction bases: 6. This chain's CDR3 is CASSLEGSGRGTDTQYF. The CDR3 DNA sequence: TGTGCCAGCAGCTTGGAGGGTAGCGGGAGGGGGACAGATACGCAGTATTTT.

The chain recombines TRBV4-2 with TRBJ2-5; a possible D gene is TRBD2 (6 bases). Between the trimmed V and J ends, which lost 2 bases and 0 bases, there was a span of 7 bases. This CDR3 region has 14 residues. Germline assignment: CDR1 LGHNA and CDR2 YNFKEQ. This CDR3 reads CASSQPGDQETQYF. CDR3 sequence (DNA): TGTGCCAGCAGCCAACCGGGAGACCAAGAGACCCAGTACTTC.

The rearrangement joins TRBV19 to TRBJ1-1; no clear D gene. The CDR3 runs 15 residues. V was clipped by 6 bases and J by 0 bases, with 14 bases between them. CDR1 and CDR2 (germline): LNHDA, SQIVND (reference sequence). The CDR3 reads CASRGQLLMNTEAFF. CDR3 bases: TGTGCCAGTAGAGGCCAGCTACTAATGAACACTGAAGCTTTCTTT.

This clone has only one observation. CDR3 DNA: TGTGCCTGGAAAAGGGGAACCTACAATGAGCAGTTCTTC. Amino acid sequence: CAWKRGTYNEQFF. This rearrangement joins TRBV30 to TRBJ2-1; D perhaps matches TRBD1 (5 bases). The CDR3 is made up of 13 amino acids. Germline loops: CDR1 GTSNPN, CDR2 SVGIG (reference sequence). The ends were cut back, 4 bases at V and 2 bases at J, with 9 bases in the middle.

This sequence joins TRBV13 and TRBJ1-1, with D unclear. V was clipped by 4 bases and J by 3 bases, with 3 bases between them. This CDR3 region has 11 residues. Germline-derived CDR1 and CDR2 are PRHDT and FYEKMQ (reference sequence). The CDR3: CASSSDTEAFF. In DNA form, the CDR3 reads TGTGCCAGCAGCTCGGACACTGAAGCTTTCTTT.

CDR3 nucleotides: TGTGCCAGCAGCTTCTCCGACTACTTAGGCTCTGGGGCCAACGTCCTGACTTTC. Residues: CASSFSDYLGSGANVLTF. The genes are TRBV11-3 and TRBJ2-6, with TRBD2 as a possible D gene (5 bases). V was cut by 3 bases and J by 0 bases, with 15 bases left in between. Germline values: CDR1 SGHNT, CDR2 YENEEA. This CDR3 spans 18 amino acids.

The CDR3 DNA follows: TGCGCCAGCAGTGAGGGTCAGGGGGCTTATGGCTACACCTTC. This codes for CASSEGQGAYGYTF. This chain joins TRBV10-2 and TRBJ1-2; 8 positions agree with TRBD1. The V segment lost 2 bases and the J segment 5 bases; nucleotides outside the gene matches: 4. CDR3 length: 14 residues. Germline values: CDR1 WSHSY, CDR2 SAAADI.